Shown below are 30 T cell receptor beta chains from a single sample sequenced in a study of response to subunit inactivated influenza vaccine (dated by TCRdb to between 2017 and 2018). Library prep was done by RT-PCR. Sequencing was carried out with an Illumina HiSeq 2500. The public reads were reprocessed in TCRdb via fastp at Q25 and MiXCR, keeping in-frame beta chains. Rows are unified per CDR3 protein, each entry keeping the most common DNA and genes. The sample yields 250,000 to 350,000 distinct CDR3 sequences; over 20% were counted once. The ten largest clones represent 10% of the sample. Here the sequenced sample was PBMCs from blood, taken roughly 20 months after vaccination. These TCRs come from a man aged 50 to 75 who received an inactivated influenza vaccine. Donor details come from another sample of the same person, matched by shared clones.

This sequence joins TRBV25-1 and TRBJ1-2, with D perhaps TRBD1 (5 bases). CDR3 length: 15 residues. Germline-derived CDR1 and CDR2 are MGHDK and SYGVNS. Trimming shortened V by 4 bases and J by 0 bases, and 12 bases separated the two germline ends. As DNA, the CDR3 is TGTGCCAGCAGTGGGGTCGGAGGGGCTAACTATGGCTACACCTTC. Translating it yields CASSGVGGANYGYTF.

This CDR3 reads CASSSDTMSYNEQFF. The DNA for the CDR3 is TGTGCCAGCAGCTCGGACACGATGTCCTACAATGAGCAGTTCTTC. The chain employs TRBV28 and TRBJ2-1; D perhaps matches TRBD1 (5 bases). Per the germline V gene, CDR1 is MDHEN and CDR2 is SYDVKM. Deletions cut 6 bases from V and 1 base from J, with 13 bases between. This CDR3 has 15 residues.

A few counts support this clonotype. This sequence joins TRBV5-1 and TRBJ2-1; no clear D gene. V dropped 1 base and J dropped 5 bases, with 7 bases sitting between them. CDR1 and CDR2 (germline): SGHRS, YFSETQ. The CDR3 sequence is 13 residues long. Here the CDR3 reads CASSLFHNNEQFF. Written as DNA, the CDR3 is TGCGCCAGCAGCTTGTTTCACAACAATGAGCAGTTCTTC.

There are many counts of this clonotype. J is TRBJ1-1 and V is TRBV5-6, with D possibly matching TRBD1 (5 bases). CDR1 and CDR2 from the germline V gene are SGHDT and YYEEEE. The CDR3 is made up of 14 amino acids. With 0 bases removed from V and 1 base from J, the gap between germline ends came to 7 bases. CDR3 residues: CASSLARENTEAFF. The CDR3, as DNA: TGTGCCAGCAGCTTGGCCAGGGAGAACACTGAAGCTTTCTTT.

This chain connects TRBV28 to TRBJ2-1; D is ambiguous. Looked up from germline, CDR1 is MDHEN and CDR2 is SYDVKM. The CDR3 runs to 13 residues. V was trimmed by 3 bases and J by 4 bases, leaving 7 bases between them. The DNA of the CDR3 is TGTGCCAGCAGTTTCAGATATTACAATGAGCAGTTCTTC. Translating gives CASSFRYYNEQFF.

The chain has TRBV4-1 and TRBJ1-1; the match to TRBD1 covers 7 bases. The CDR3 runs 17 residues. The germline V gene encodes CDR1 MGHRA and CDR2 YSYEKL. V dropped 1 base and J dropped 5; count of bases not matched to a gene: 13. CDR3 coding DNA: TGCGCCAGCAGCCAAGTCCCCCGACAGGGTCGGAGGACTGAAGCTTTCTTT. Its translation: CASSQVPRQGRRTEAFF.

J is TRBJ2-7 and V is TRBV20-1; D is unresolved. Trimming pared 3 bases from V and 5 bases from J, leaving 8 bases between. The CDR3 has 11 residues. CDR1 and CDR2 (germline): DFQATT, SNEGSKA (reference sequence). The DNA for the CDR3 is TGCAGTGCTAGGTCCCGGCACGAGCAGTACTTC. Encoded protein: CSARSRHEQYF.

This clonotype was counted between two and nine times. The V and J genes are TRBV11-2 and TRBJ1-5; D remains unclear. Looked up from germline, CDR1 is SGHAT and CDR2 is FQNNGV. V lost 1 base and J 0 bases, leaving 7 bases between the germline ends. The CDR3 length is 15 residues. In DNA form, the CDR3 reads TGTGCCAGCAGCTTAGTGCCGAATAGCAATCAGCCCCAGCATTTT. Encoded protein: CASSLVPNSNQPQHF. Full variable domain (missing parts from reference TRBV11-2 and TRBJ1-5): EAGVAQSPRYKIIEKRQSVAFWCNPISGHATLYWYQQILGQGPKLLIQFQNNGVVDDSQLPKDRFSAERLKGVDSTLKIQPAKLEDSAVYLCASSLVPNSNQPQHFGDGTRLSIL.

This clonotype was seen a few times. This rearrangement joins TRBV28 to TRBJ2-1; 7 bases map to TRBD2. V shed 5 bases and J 13 bases; nucleotides not matched to a gene: 8. Germline values: CDR1 MDHEN, CDR2 SYDVKM. The CDR3 extends over 12 amino acids. CDR3 amino acids: CASSTLGGAQFF. The CDR3 DNA sequence: TGTGCCAGCAGTACGCTGGGAGGGGCCCAGTTCTTC.

J is TRBJ2-1 and V is TRBV3-1; TRBD2 matches at 9 bases. The CDR3 spans 16 residues. V lost 4 bases and J lost 4; bases outside the gene matches: 8. Germline V CDR1 and CDR2: LGHDT, YNNKEL (reference sequence). The CDR3 sequence is CASSLRASGTYNEQFF. DNA for the CDR3: TGTGCCAGCAGCCTTCGGGCTAGCGGGACTTACAATGAGCAGTTCTTC.

This clonotype came up a few times. The chain joins TRBV30 to TRBJ1-5; D unresolved. Trimming took 5 bases from V and 0 from J, leaving 8 bases between them. The length of the CDR3 is 13 residues. Germline V gene sequence: CDR1 GTSNPN, CDR2 SVGIG (reference sequence). CDR3 coding DNA: TGTGCCTGGGGCTTCGATAGCAATCAGCCCCAGCATTTT. Residues: CAWGFDSNQPQHF.

This clonotype was observed a handful of times. The chain recombines TRBV29-1 with TRBJ1-2; D unresolved. Germline V gene sequence: CDR1 SQVTM, CDR2 ANQGSEA. The CDR3 length is 9 residues. V lost 2 bases and J lost 10, with 5 bases in between. This CDR3 is CSVETDYTF. The CDR3 DNA sequence: TGCAGCGTTGAAACAGACTACACCTTC.

This clonotype occurred a few times. The chain uses TRBV20-1 and TRBJ1-2; D is unresolved. CDR1 is DFQATT and CDR2 is SNEGSKA in the germline V gene (reference sequence). Trimming removed 1 base at V and 2 bases at J, with 2 bases between. The CDR3 runs 11 residues. The CDR3 is CSARVNYGYTF. CDR3 sequence (DNA): TGCAGTGCTAGAGTAAACTATGGCTACACCTTC.

The chain couples TRBV24-1 to TRBJ2-1, with D possibly being TRBD2 (6 bases). Germline V gene lookup returns CDR1 KGHDR and CDR2 SFDVKD. V shed 9 bases and J shed 2 bases, with 10 bases lying between them. The length of the CDR3 is 13 residues. This CDR3 is CATGGLTYNEQFF. In DNA, the CDR3 is TGTGCCACCGGGGGGTTAACCTACAATGAGCAGTTCTTC.

The sample holds many counts of this clonotype. CDR3 DNA: TGCAGTGCTAGGGACCGGACAGACCAAGCTTTCTTT. This sequence encodes CSARDRTDQAFF. This chain links TRBV20-1 with TRBJ1-1, with TRBD1 as a possible D gene (6 bases). V lost 3 bases and J lost 9, with 14 bases in between. This CDR3 is built from 12 residues. CDR1 and CDR2 (germline): DFQATT, SNEGSKA (reference sequence).

This clonotype turned up a few times. The rearrangement joins TRBV7-2 to TRBJ1-3, with TRBD1 matching over 7 bases. The CDR3 sequence is 16 residues long. Germline assignment: CDR1 SGHTA and CDR2 FQGNSA. V was pared by 3 bases and J by 3 bases, with 8 bases of the junction left unmatched. CDR3 in amino acids: CASSFFSNRGGNTIYF. Written as DNA, the CDR3 is TGTGCCAGCAGCTTCTTTTCAAACAGGGGTGGAAACACCATATATTTT.

This chain connects TRBV4-3 to TRBJ2-7; D is ambiguous. Deletions cut 1 base from V and 3 bases from J, with 7 bases between. Germline CDR1 is LGHNA and CDR2 is YSLEER. This CDR3 has 13 amino acids. CDR3 DNA sequence: TGCGCCAGCAGCCAAGGGATCAGCTACGAGCAGTACTTC. As protein: CASSQGISYEQYF.

The chain uses TRBV20-1 and TRBJ1-6; no clear D gene. The germline CDR1 and CDR2 sequences are DFQATT and SNEGSKA (reference sequence). The V gene lost 1 base and the J gene lost 8 bases, with 9 bases spanning the gap. The CDR3 has 13 residues. CDR3 bases: TGCAGTGCTAGAGTGGCCGGTGATTCACCCCTCCACTTT. Translation: CSARVAGDSPLHF.

This clonotype has at least ten counts. The J gene is TRBJ2-1, the V gene TRBV29-1; the match to TRBD1 covers 8 bases. Germline V gene lookup returns CDR1 SQVTM and CDR2 ANQGSEA. Germline trimming cut 5 bases from V and 7 bases from J; bases unmatched to any gene: 4. The CDR3 has 12 amino acids. The CDR3 coding sequence is TGCAGCGTTCCAAACAGGGGGAATGAGCAGTTCTTC. Protein product: CSVPNRGNEQFF.

This clonotype came up a few times. V is TRBV7-9 and J is TRBJ2-5; perhaps TRBD1 as D (5 bases). V was pared by 7 bases and J by 5 bases, with 17 bases between. Germline V CDR1 and CDR2: SEHNR, FQNEAQ (reference sequence). This CDR3 spans 14 amino acids. CDR3 amino acids: CASNTGQGSETQYF. The DNA of the CDR3 is TGTGCCAGCAACACCGGGCAGGGTTCGGAGACCCAGTACTTC.

The chain uses TRBV5-1 and TRBJ2-1, with TRBD1 as a possible D gene (5 bases). V was cut by 0 bases and J by 5 bases, with 12 bases left in between. Germline CDR1 and CDR2: SGHRS and YFSETQ. This CDR3 contains 15 residues. The CDR3 is CASSLVWTTDNEQFF. CDR3 in DNA: TGCGCCAGCAGCTTGGTTTGGACAACTGACAATGAGCAGTTCTTC.

This clonotype occurred many times. The chain's CDR3 is CASSQDGQRNEKLFF. In DNA, the CDR3 is TGTGCCAGCAGCCAAGATGGACAGAGGAATGAAAAACTGTTTTTT. The chain recombines TRBV3-1 with TRBJ1-4, with D maybe TRBD1 (6 bases). Germline V gene sequence: CDR1 LGHDT, CDR2 YNNKEL (reference sequence). Between the trimmed V and J ends, which lost 0 bases and 5 bases, there was a span of 10 bases. The CDR3 loop spans 15 amino acids.

J is TRBJ2-1 and V is TRBV12-3 or TRBV12-4; 9 bases are a match to TRBD2. V trimming: 5 bases; J trimming: 16 bases; junction bases outside the gene matches: 12. CDR3 size: 13 residues. The CDR3 sequence is CASSPRRLAALFF. CDR3 nucleotides: TGTGCCAGCAGTCCCCGCAGACTAGCGGCACTTTTCTTC.

This clonotype has a handful of counts. The chain recombines TRBV20-1 with TRBJ2-1; TRBD2 aligns across 12 bases. Germline V lookup: CDR1 DFQATT, CDR2 SNEGSKA (reference sequence). The CDR3 runs 16 residues. V was clipped by 0 bases and J by 0 bases; unmatched bases: 0. Here the CDR3 DNA reads TGCAGTGCTAGAGAACTAGCGGGGGGCTCCTACAATGAGCAGTTCTTC. Translation: CSARELAGGSYNEQFF.

This clonotype was observed many times. The chain carries TRBV5-6 and TRBJ1-1, with TRBD1 as a possible D gene (5 bases). V was clipped by 0 bases and J by 6 bases, with 12 bases between them. Germline loops: CDR1 SGHDT, CDR2 YYEEEE. The CDR3 has 14 amino acids. The CDR3 region has the DNA TGTGCCAGCAGCTTGGGACAGTACGTCCCTGAAGCTTTCTTT. It specifies CASSLGQYVPEAFF.

This clonotype was counted only a few times. The CDR3 DNA sequence: TGTGCCACCAGTGAGGACAGGGGCTTTGAGCAGTTCTTC. Its protein is CATSEDRGFEQFF. The chain has TRBV24-1 and TRBJ2-1; 9 nucleotides align to TRBD1. V lost 4 bases to trimming and J lost 9 bases; unmatched junction nucleotides: 3. Germline V lookup: CDR1 KGHDR, CDR2 SFDVKD. The CDR3 runs to 13 residues.

This clonotype showed up just a few times. The chain joins TRBV6-1 to TRBJ2-2, with TRBD1 matching 10 bases. The CDR3 length is 15 residues. Trimming cost V 6 bases and J 5 bases; bases outside gene matches: 6. Germline CDR1 is MNHNS and CDR2 is SASEGT. Here the CDR3 reads CASRSGTGDTGELFF. The CDR3 DNA follows: TGTGCCAGCAGGTCCGGGACAGGGGATACCGGGGAGCTGTTTTTT.

Note on this clonotype: A much larger clone lies one base from this, so it may be a read error. This chain uses TRBV6-2 or TRBV6-3 with TRBJ1-5, with unresolved D. The germline gives CDR1 MNHEY, CDR2 SVGEGT. The CDR3 length is 14 residues. In DNA form, the CDR3 reads TGTGCCGGCAGTTACGGATCGGGATTTCAGCCCCAGCATTTT. Protein product: CAGSYGSGFQPQHF.

The rearrangement joins TRBV19 to TRBJ1-5, with 8 bases lining up with TRBD1. Trimming removed 7 bases from V and 3 bases from J; junction bases left unmatched: 8. Germline V gives CDR1 LNHDA, CDR2 SQIVND (reference sequence). The CDR3 extends over 15 amino acids. The CDR3 coding sequence is TGTGCCAGTAATCCCGGACAGGGCCCCAATCAGCCCCAGCATTTT. It codes for CASNPGQGPNQPQHF.

This chain links TRBV12-3 or TRBV12-4 with TRBJ2-2, with TRBD2 identical over 9 bases. V shed 7 bases and J 6 bases; nucleotides not matched to a gene: 12. CDR3 size: 16 residues. As DNA, the CDR3 is TGTGCCAGCATTCCCGGGGCGGGGGGGCTTGCCGGGGAGCTGTTTTTT. This codes for CASIPGAGGLAGELFF.